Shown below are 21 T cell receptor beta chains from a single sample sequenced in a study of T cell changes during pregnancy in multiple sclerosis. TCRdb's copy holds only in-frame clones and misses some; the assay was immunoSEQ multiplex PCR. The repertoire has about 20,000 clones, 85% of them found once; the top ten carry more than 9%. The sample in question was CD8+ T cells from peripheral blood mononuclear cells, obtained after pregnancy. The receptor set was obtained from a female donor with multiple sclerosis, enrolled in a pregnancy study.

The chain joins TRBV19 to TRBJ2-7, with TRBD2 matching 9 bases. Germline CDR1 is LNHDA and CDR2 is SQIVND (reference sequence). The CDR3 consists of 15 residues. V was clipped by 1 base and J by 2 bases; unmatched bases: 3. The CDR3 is CASSIAASGAYEQYF. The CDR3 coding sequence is TGTGCCAGTAGTATAGCAGCTAGCGGGGCCTACGAGCAGTACTTC. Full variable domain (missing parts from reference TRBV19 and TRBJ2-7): DGGITQSPKYLFRKEGQNVTLSCEQNLNHDAMYWYRQDPGQGLRLIYYSQIVNDFQKGDIAEGYSVSREKKESFPLTVTSAQKNPTAFYLCASSIAASGAYEQYFGPGTRLTVT.

For the CDR3, the DNA is TGTGCCAGCAGCCCTCCGGGAGGAAGGGACACTGAAGCTTTCTTT. It translates to CASSPPGGRDTEAFF. The chain carries TRBV5-5 and TRBJ1-1; no clear D. The V end was cut by 4 bases, the J end by 3 bases, with 16 bases between. This CDR3 has 15 residues. Germline loops: CDR1 SGHKS, CDR2 YYEKEE (reference sequence).

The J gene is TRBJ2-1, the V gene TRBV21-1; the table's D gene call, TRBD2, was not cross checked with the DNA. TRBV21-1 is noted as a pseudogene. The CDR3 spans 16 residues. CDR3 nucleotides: TGTGCCAGCAGCAAAGGGCGGCCGGGGAGCCACAATGAGCAGTTCTTC. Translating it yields CASSKGRPGSHNEQFF.

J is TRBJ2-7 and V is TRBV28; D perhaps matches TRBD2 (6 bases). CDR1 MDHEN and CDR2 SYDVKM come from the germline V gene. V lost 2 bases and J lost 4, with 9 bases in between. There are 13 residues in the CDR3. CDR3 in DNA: TGTGCCAGCAGTTTACGCGGAGGGTACGAGCAGTACTTC. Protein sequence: CASSLRGGYEQYF.

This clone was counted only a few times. CDR3 in amino acids: CASSETSGGQETQYF. DNA of the CDR3: TGTGCCAGCAGTGAAACTAGCGGGGGCCAAGAGACCCAGTACTTC. The chain joins TRBV6-1 to TRBJ2-5, with 11 bases identical to TRBD2. V was pared by 2 bases and J by 1 base, with 0 bases of the junction left unmatched. The CDR3 contains 15 residues. Germline loops: CDR1 MNHNS, CDR2 SASEGT.

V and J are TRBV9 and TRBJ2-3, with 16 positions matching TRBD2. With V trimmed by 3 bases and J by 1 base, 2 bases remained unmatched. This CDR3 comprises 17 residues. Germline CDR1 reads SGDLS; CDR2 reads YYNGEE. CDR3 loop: CASSAGTSGRGTDTQYF. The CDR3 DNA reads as TGTGCCAGCAGCGCCGGGACTAGCGGGAGGGGCACAGATACGCAGTATTTT.

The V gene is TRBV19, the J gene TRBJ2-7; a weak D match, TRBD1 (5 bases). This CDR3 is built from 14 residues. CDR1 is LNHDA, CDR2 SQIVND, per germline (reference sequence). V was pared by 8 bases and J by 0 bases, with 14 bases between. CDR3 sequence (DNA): TGTGCCAGTCGTCCAGGGTGGGGCTCCTACGAGCAGTACTTC. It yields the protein CASRPGWGSYEQYF. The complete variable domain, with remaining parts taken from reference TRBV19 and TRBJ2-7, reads DGGITQSPKYLFRKEGQNVTLSCEQNLNHDAMYWYRQDPGQGLRLIYYSQIVNDFQKGDIAEGYSVSREKKESFPLTVTSAQKNPTAFYLCASRPGWGSYEQYFGPGTRLTVT.

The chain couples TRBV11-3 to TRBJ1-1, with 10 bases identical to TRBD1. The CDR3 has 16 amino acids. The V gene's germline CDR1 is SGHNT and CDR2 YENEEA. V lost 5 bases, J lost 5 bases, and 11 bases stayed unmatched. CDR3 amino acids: CASSPATGGRRTEAFF. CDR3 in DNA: TGTGCCAGCAGCCCCGCGACAGGGGGCCGGCGGACTGAAGCTTTCTTT.

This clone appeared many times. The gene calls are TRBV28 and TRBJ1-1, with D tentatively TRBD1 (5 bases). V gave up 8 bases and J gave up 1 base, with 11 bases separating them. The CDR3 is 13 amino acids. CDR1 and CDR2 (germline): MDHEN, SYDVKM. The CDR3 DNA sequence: TGTGCCAGCGCCGTGGGGGGGAACACTGAAGCTTTCTTT. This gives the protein CASAVGGNTEAFF.

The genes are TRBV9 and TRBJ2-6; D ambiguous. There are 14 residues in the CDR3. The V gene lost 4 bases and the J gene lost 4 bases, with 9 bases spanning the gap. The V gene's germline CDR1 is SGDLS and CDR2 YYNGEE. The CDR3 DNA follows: TGTGCCAGCAGCCTCTTTCCCGGGGCCAACGTCCTGACTTTC. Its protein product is CASSLFPGANVLTF.

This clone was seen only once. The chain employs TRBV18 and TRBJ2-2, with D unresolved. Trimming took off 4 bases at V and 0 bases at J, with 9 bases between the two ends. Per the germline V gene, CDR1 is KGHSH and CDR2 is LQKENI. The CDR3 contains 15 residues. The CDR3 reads CASSLRRANTGELFF. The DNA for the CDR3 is TGTGCCAGCTCACTGAGGAGAGCGAACACCGGGGAGCTGTTTTTT.

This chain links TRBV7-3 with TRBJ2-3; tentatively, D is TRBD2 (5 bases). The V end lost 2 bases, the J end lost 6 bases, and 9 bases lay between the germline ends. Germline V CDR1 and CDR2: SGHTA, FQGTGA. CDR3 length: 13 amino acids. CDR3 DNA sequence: TGTGCCAGCAGCTTAGACTATTATGATACGCAGTATTTT. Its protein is CASSLDYYDTQYF.

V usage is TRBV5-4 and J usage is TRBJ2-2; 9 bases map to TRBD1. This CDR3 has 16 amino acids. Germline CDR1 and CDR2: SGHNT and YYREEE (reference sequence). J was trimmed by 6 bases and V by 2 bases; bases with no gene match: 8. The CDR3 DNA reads TGTGCCAGCAGCTTAACAGGGGGCTCGCGGTCCGGGGAGCTGTTTTTT. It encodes CASSLTGGSRSGELFF.

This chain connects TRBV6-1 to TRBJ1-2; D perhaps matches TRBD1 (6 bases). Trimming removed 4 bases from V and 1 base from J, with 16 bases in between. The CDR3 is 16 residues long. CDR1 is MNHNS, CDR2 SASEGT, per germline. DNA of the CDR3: TGTGCCAGCAGTGCAGCAGGGGCCTCTGTTAACTATGGCTACACCTTC. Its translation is CASSAAGASVNYGYTF.

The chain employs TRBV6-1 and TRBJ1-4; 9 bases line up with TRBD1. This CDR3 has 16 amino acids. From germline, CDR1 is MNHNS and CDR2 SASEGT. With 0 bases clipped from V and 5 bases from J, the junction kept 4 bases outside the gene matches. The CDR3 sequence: CASSEAGGTGNEKLFF. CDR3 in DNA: TGTGCCAGCAGTGAAGCGGGAGGGACAGGGAATGAAAAACTGTTTTTT.

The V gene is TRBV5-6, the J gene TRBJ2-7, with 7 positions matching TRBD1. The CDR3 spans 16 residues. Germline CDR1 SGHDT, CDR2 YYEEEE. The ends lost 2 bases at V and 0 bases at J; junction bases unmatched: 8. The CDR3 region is CASSFLHGQDSYEQYF. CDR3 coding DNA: TGTGCCAGCAGCTTCTTACATGGACAGGACTCCTACGAGCAGTACTTC.

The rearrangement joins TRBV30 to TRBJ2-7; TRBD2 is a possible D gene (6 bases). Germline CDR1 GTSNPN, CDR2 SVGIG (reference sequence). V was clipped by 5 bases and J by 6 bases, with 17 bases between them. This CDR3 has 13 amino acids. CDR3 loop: CAWGPFREFEQYF. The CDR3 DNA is TGTGCCTGGGGACCCTTTCGGGAGTTCGAGCAGTACTTC.

The DNA for the CDR3 is TGTGCCAGCAGTCCTTTGACAGTACAAGGCGAAAAACTGTTTTTT. This sequence encodes CASSPLTVQGEKLFF. The rearrangement links TRBV27 to TRBJ1-4; possible D gene TRBD1, 5 bases. Germline V gene sequence: CDR1 MNHEY, CDR2 SMNVEV (reference sequence). The CDR3 consists of 15 residues. V was cut by 5 bases and J by 8 bases, with 18 bases left in between.

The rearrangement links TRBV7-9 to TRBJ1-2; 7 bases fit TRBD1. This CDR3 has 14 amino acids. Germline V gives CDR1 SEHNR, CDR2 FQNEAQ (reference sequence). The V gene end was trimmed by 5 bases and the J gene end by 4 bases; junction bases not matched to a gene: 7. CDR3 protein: CASSHTGDGYGYTF. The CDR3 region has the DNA TGTGCCAGCAGCCATACAGGGGACGGCTATGGCTACACCTTC.

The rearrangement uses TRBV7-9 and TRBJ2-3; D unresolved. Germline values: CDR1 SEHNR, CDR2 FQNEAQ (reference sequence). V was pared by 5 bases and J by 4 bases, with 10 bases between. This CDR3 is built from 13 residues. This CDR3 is CASSQELADTQYF. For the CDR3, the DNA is TGTGCCAGCAGCCAAGAGTTAGCAGATACGCAGTATTTT. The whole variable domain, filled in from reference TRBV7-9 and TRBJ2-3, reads DTGVSQNPRHKITKRGQNVTFRCDPISEHNRLYWYRQTLGQGPEFLTYFQNEAQLEKSRLLSDRFSAERPKGSFSTLEIQRTEQGDSAMYLCASSQELADTQYFGPGTRLTVL.

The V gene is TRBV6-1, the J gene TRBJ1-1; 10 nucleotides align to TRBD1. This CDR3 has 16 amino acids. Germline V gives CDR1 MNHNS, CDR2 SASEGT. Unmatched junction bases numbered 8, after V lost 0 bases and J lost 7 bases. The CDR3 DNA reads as TGTGCCAGCAGTGAAGCGACGGGGACAGGGGACGATGAAGCTTTCTTT. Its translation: CASSEATGTGDDEAFF.